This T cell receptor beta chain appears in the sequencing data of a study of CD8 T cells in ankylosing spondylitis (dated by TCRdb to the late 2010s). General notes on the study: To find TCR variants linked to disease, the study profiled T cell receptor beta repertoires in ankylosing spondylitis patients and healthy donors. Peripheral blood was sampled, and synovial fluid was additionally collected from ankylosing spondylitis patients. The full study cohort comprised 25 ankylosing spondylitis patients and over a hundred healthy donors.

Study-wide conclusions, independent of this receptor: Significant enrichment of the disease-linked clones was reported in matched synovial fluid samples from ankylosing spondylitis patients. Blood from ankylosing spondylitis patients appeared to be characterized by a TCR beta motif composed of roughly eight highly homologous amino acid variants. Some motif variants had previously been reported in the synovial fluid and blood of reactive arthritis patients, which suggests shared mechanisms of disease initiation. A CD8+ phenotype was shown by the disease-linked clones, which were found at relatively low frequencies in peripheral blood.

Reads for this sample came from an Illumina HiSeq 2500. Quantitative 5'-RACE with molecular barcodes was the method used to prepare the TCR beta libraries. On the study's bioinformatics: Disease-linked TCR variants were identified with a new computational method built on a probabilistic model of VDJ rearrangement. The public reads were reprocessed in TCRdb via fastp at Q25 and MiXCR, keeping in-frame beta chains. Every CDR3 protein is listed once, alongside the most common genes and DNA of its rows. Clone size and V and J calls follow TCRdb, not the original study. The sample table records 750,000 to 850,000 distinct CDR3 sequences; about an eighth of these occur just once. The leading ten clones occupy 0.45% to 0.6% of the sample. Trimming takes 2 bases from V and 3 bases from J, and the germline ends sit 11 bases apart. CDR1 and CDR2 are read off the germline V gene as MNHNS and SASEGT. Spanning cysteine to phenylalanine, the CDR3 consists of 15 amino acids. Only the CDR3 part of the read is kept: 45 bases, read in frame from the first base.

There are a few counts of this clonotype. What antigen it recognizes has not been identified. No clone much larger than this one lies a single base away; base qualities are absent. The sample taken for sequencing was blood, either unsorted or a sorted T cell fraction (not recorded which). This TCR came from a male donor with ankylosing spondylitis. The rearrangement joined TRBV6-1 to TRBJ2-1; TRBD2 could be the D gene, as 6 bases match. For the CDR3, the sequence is CASSERFGGYNEQFF. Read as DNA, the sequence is TGTGCCAGCAGTGAAAGGTTCGGGGGCTACAATGAGCAGTTCTTC.